The entry below gives a single T cell receptor (beta chain) sequence along with its context. Individuals drawn from approximately 26 US areas were roughly 18 to 95 years old. Clinical history as reported by participants underpinned cohort assignment. Produced via immunoSEQ multiplex PCR; TCRdb's table is partial and in-frame only. The data contain hundreds of thousands of clones, around 90% of them seen just once; the ten biggest clones take up roughly 2%. This record comes from a study of blood T cell repertoires in COVID-19. Study details: Whether acute or convalescent, the COVID-19 samples came from the United States, Italy and Spain. Sample material is recorded as cDNA or gDNA derived from T cells, B-cell-depleted T cells, or PBMCs.

Source material: PBMCs or T cells enriched from blood (not recorded which). This TCR came from a middle-aged woman with acute COVID-19.

CDR3 protein: CASSQDRVPYGYTF. The CDR3 nucleotides are TGTGCCAGCAGCCAAGATCGAGTACCCTATGGCTACACCTTC. The J gene is TRBJ1-2, the V gene TRBV3-1 (or the pseudogene TRBV3-2), with D unclear. The germline V gene has CDR1 LGHDT and CDR2 YNNKEL (reference sequence). This CDR3 region has 14 residues. The ends were cut back, 0 bases at V and 4 bases at J, with 9 bases in the middle.